The source of this T cell receptor (beta chain) is a study of technical replicates of blood from several donors (dated 2017 in TCRdb). Libraries were built with the immunoSEQ multiplex PCR assay. TCRdb's version of the immuneACCESS table is confined to in-frame rearrangements and falls short of the full clone set. An unresolved V gene accounts for under half of the shortfall where checked; the remainder is of unknown origin. The sample profile shows 80,000 to 100,000 clones; approximately 96% of them were found once. About 0.38% of the sample is taken by the ten largest. As to this clone: Its antigen is currently not known. Base qualities are not recorded, but no much larger clone differs from it by a single base.

The CDR3, from cysteine to phenylalanine, totals 16 residues. Only the CDR3 DNA is retained, 48 bases long and in frame from the first base. The germline V gene specifies MDHEN as CDR1 and SYDVKM as CDR2. V and J are truncated by 2 bases and 0 bases respectively, leaving an intervening sequence of 12 bases. This TCR came from a human donor in good health. The chain is assembled from TRBV28 and TRBJ2-3, and TRBD2 may be the D gene, going by 5 matching bases. The source material was T cells isolated from PBMCs. The CDR3 reads CASSLIGRTSTDTQYF. DNA sequence: TGTGCCAGCAGTTTAATCGGTAGGACTAGCACAGATACGCAGTATTTT.